This T cell receptor (beta chain) was captured in a study of blood T cell repertoires in COVID-19. Across the whole study: Samples came from the United States, Italy and Spain, spanning acute and convalescent COVID-19. T cells, B-cell-depleted T cells, or PBMCs provided the cDNA or gDNA that served as material.

Germline lookup yields CDR1 MNHEY and CDR2 SVGAGI. The CDR3 covers 14 residues. Deletions cut 6 bases from V and 4 bases from J, with 15 bases between. Authors' processing steps: Estimates of nucleated cell counts were drawn from the amplification of reference gene primers. The data were produced by immunoSEQ multiplex PCR, yet TCRdb's version contains in-frame clones alone and is incomplete. D and trimming come from the DNA, and the V and J calls and clone size come from that table. Here the sample spans 120,000 or so clones, about 80% being singletons. The sequencing sample was made of peripheral blood. The V gene is TRBV6-5, the J gene TRBJ1-2; tentatively, D is TRBD1 (6 bases). This TCR came from a woman in her fifties or sixties with acute or convalescent COVID-19. CDR3 amino acids: CASRAWDMSYGYTF. The CDR3 DNA reads TGTGCCAGCAGAGCTTGGGACATGAGCTATGGCTACACCTTC.